This T cell receptor beta chain was identified in a study of blood T cell repertoires in COVID-19. In Seattle, patients joined the study during active infection and were tracked longitudinally. Produced via immunoSEQ multiplex PCR; TCRdb's table is partial and in-frame only. The sample shows 300,000 to 450,000 clones, about 89% of them seen only once. This CDR3 is 14 amino acids long. With 1 base removed from V and 6 bases from J, the gap between germline ends came to 13 bases. Germline-derived CDR1 and CDR2 are SGHDN and FVKESK. The rearrangement joins TRBV14 to TRBJ2-7; possibly TRBD1 for D (5 bases). The specimen was peripheral blood. This receptor was identified in a woman aged 25 to 39 with COVID-19, enrolled during active disease. CDR3 in amino acids: CASSQAGRVGEQYF. The CDR3 coding sequence is TGTGCCAGCAGCCAAGCCGGCAGGGTAGGCGAGCAGTACTTC. The full variable domain, completed using reference TRBV14 and TRBJ2-7, is EAGVTQFPSHSVIEKGQTVTLRCDPISGHDNLYWYRRVMGKEIKFLLHFVKESKQDESGMPNNRFLAERTGGTYSTLKVQPAELEDSGVYFCASSQAGRVGEQYFGPGTRLTVT.